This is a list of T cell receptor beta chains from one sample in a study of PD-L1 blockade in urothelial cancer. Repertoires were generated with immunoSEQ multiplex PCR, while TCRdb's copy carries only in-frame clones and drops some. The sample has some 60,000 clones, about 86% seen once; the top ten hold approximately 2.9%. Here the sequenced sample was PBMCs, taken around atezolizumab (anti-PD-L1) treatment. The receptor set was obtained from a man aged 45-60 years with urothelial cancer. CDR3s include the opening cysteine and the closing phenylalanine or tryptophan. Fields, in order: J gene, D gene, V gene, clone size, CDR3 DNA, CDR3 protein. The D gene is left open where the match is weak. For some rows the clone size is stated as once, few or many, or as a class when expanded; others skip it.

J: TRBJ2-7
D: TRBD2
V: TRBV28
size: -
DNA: TGTGCCAGCGGATCTAGCGGGGTGGGCGAGGAGCAGTACTTC
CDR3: CASGSSGVGEEQYF

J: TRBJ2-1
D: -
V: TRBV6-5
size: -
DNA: TGTGCCAGCAGTTACCGGACTGGACCCCATGAGCAGTTCTTC
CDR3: CASSYRTGPHEQFF

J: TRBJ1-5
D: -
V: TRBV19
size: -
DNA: TGTGCCAGTAGCCCCAAAAATCAATTGGACAAGCCCCAGCATTTT
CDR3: CASSPKNQLDKPQHF

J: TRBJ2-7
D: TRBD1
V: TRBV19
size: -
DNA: TGTGCCAGTAGTGTGGGACAGGGACCCTACGAGCAGTACTTC
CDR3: CASSVGQGPYEQYF

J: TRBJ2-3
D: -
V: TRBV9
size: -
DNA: TGTGCCAGCAGCGTTTTAGGCGGCGATACGCAGTATTTT
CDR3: CASSVLGGDTQYF

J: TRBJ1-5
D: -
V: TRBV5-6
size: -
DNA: TGTGCCAGCAGCTTGTACCGCGCGGGGCGCGGCCAGCCCCAGCATTTT
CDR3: CASSLYRAGRGQPQHF

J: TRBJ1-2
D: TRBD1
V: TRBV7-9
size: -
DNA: TGTGCCAGCAGCTTAGTTCCACAGGGGCCGTCCTATGGCTACACCTTC
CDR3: CASSLVPQGPSYGYTF

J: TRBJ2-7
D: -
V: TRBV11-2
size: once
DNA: TGTGCCAGCAGCTTACCGAGTCACGAGCAGTACTTC
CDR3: CASSLPSHEQYF

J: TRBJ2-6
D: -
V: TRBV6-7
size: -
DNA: TGTGCCAGCGGCCCCTCTGGGGCCAACGTCCTGACTTTC
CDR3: CASGPSGANVLTF

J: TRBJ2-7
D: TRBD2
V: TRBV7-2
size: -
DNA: TGTGCCAGCAGCAGGGTCGCGGGAGGGCACAACGAGCAGTACTTC
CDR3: CASSRVAGGHNEQYF

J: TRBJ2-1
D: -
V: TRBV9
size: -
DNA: TGTGCCAGCAGCGCTGCCCCTAACTCGAATGAGCAGTTCTTC
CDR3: CASSAAPNSNEQFF

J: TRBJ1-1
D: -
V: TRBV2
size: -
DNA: TGTGCCAGCAGTGAAAGTTGGCAGAACACTGAAGCTTTCTTT
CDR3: CASSESWQNTEAFF

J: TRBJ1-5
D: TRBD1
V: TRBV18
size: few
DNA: TGTGCCAGCTCACTCGGACAGGGCCACAATAATCAGCCCCAGCATTTT
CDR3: CASSLGQGHNNQPQHF

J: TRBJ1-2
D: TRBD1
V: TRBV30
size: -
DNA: TGTGCCTGGAGTGCGACAGGGCCCCTTTATGGCTACACCTTC
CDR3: CAWSATGPLYGYTF

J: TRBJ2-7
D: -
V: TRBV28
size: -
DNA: TGTGCCAGCAGTTCCACAGGCATGCAGTACTTC
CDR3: CASSSTGMQYF

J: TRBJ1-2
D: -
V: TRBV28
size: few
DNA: TGTGCCAGCAGTTTCGGGGGGGGAGGCTACACCTTC
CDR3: CASSFGGGGYTF